The clone carrying this T cell receptor beta chain is a singleton in its sample. Authors' methods: Estimates of nucleated cell counts were drawn from the amplification of reference gene primers. Some clones are missing from TCRdb's copy, which holds only in-frame ones; the method was immunoSEQ multiplex PCR. V and J calls and clone size come straight from that table; D and trimming were deduced from the DNA. The sample lists about 230,000 clones, roughly 84% occurring once. J lost 7 bases, V lost 10 bases, and 6 bases had no gene match. Looked up from germline, CDR1 is ENHRY and CDR2 is SYGVKD. The CDR3 runs 12 residues. This sample stems from a study of blood T cell repertoires in COVID-19. The wider study: From the United States, Italy and Spain came samples of acute and convalescent COVID-19. Sources were T cells, B-cell-depleted T cells, or PBMCs; the material itself was cDNA or gDNA.

The V call is TRBV10-3, the J call TRBJ1-5, with 8 bases identical to TRBD1. The sequencing input was peripheral blood. The source is a man in his forties or fifties with active or convalescent COVID-19. As DNA, the CDR3 is TGTGCCAGCGGGACAGGCGAGCAGCCCCAGCATTTT. This sequence encodes CASGTGEQPQHF.